The 12 T cell receptor beta chains in this list originate from one sample, sequenced in a study of blood T cell repertoires in COVID-19. Libraries were prepared by immunoSEQ multiplex PCR; TCRdb keeps only in-frame clonotypes and omits some of them. Of about 250,000 clones in the sample, 85% to 90% were seen once. The sample consisted of PBMCs or T cells enriched from blood (not recorded which). The receptor set was obtained from a woman in her late teens or twenties who had recovered from COVID-19.

The rearrangement links TRBV18 to TRBJ1-1; D may be TRBD1 (5 bases). The CDR3 is made up of 17 amino acids. CDR1 is KGHSH, CDR2 LQKENI, per germline. V lost 1 base and J lost 0, with 15 bases in between. CDR3 sequence (DNA): TGTGCCAGCTCACCACGGCGCGGCAGGGACTTGAACACTGAAGCTTTCTTT. This encodes CASSPRRGRDLNTEAFF. Filled out from reference TRBV18 and TRBJ1-1, the complete variable domain reads NAGVMQNPRHLVRRRGQEARLRCSPMKGHSHVYWYRQLPEEGLKFMVYLQKENIIDESGMPKERFSAEFPKEGPSILRIQQVVRGDSAAYFCASSPRRGRDLNTEAFFGQGTRLTVV.

The chain has TRBV15 and TRBJ2-1, with 8 positions matching TRBD1. CDR3 length: 16 residues. The V gene end was trimmed by 1 base and the J gene end by 5 bases; junction bases not matched to a gene: 7. Per the germline V gene, CDR1 is LNHNV and CDR2 is YYDKDF (reference sequence). The CDR3 reads CATSRGLDRGDNEQFF. DNA of the CDR3: TGTGCCACCAGCAGAGGGCTAGACAGGGGAGACAATGAGCAGTTCTTC.

The chain uses TRBV12-3 or TRBV12-4 and TRBJ2-7, with 8 bases identical to TRBD1. The CDR3 contains 11 residues. V was pared by 5 bases and J by 11 bases, with 5 bases of the junction left unmatched. In nucleotides, the CDR3 is TGTGCCAGCAGTATCCGGGACAGGAAGTACTTC. Residues: CASSIRDRKYF.

Of note for this clone: This sample includes further DNA sequences coding for the same CDR3. J is TRBJ1-5 and V is TRBV27; maybe TRBD1 (5 bases). Trimming removed 0 bases at V and 5 bases at J, with 5 bases between. The germline gives CDR1 MNHEY, CDR2 SMNVEV (reference sequence). The length of the CDR3 is 13 residues. In DNA, the CDR3 is TGTGCCAGCAGTTTATCAGGGGATCAGCCCCAGCATTTT. It specifies CASSLSGDQPQHF.

The V and J genes are TRBV2 and TRBJ1-6, with 7 bases that match TRBD1. Germline CDR1 and CDR2: SNHLY and FYNNEI. CDR3 size: 16 residues. The ends lost 6 bases at V and 0 bases at J; junction bases unmatched: 5. The CDR3 sequence is CASRRDRVSYNSPLHF. The CDR3 DNA sequence: TGTGCCAGCAGAAGGGACAGAGTCTCCTATAATTCACCCCTCCACTTT.

The rearrangement links TRBV29-1 to TRBJ1-1; a possible D gene is TRBD1 (5 bases). CDR3 length equals 13 residues. Looked up from germline, CDR1 is SQVTM and CDR2 is ANQGSEA. The CDR3 protein is CGWKGGDRAEAFF. DNA of the CDR3: TGCGGATGGAAAGGAGGGGATAGGGCTGAAGCTTTCTTT.

The CDR3 DNA reads TGTGCCAGCAGCTTAGTAGGCGGCCAGGACGGGGGTGAGCAGTTCTTC. This translates into CASSLVGGQDGGEQFF. The V and J genes are TRBV11-3 and TRBJ2-1, with D possibly matching TRBD2 (6 bases). The CDR3 is made up of 16 amino acids. V was clipped by 1 base and J by 9 bases, with 19 bases between them. Germline V lookup: CDR1 SGHNT, CDR2 YENEEA.

As DNA, the CDR3 is TGTGCCAGCAGTTCTGACAGGGGGTATGGCTACACCTTC. Residues: CASSSDRGYGYTF. The chain has TRBV6-5 and TRBJ1-2; 9 nucleotides line up with TRBD1. Germline V gene sequence: CDR1 MNHEY, CDR2 SVGAGI. The junction had 2 bases not matched to a gene; V was cut back by 4 bases and J by 5 bases. The CDR3 consists of 13 residues.

As DNA, the CDR3 is TGTGCCAGCAGCCAAGAGGGGCCAGCCAAAAACATTCAGTACTTC. Amino acids: CASSQEGPAKNIQYF. The rearrangement joins TRBV4-2 to TRBJ2-4; maybe TRBD1 (5 bases). The length of the CDR3 is 15 residues. Trimming removed 0 bases from V and 0 bases from J, with 6 bases in between. From germline, CDR1 is LGHNA and CDR2 YNFKEQ.

The chain is built from TRBV7-8 and TRBJ1-1; D ambiguous. Germline CDR1 is SGHVS and CDR2 is FQNEAQ. This CDR3 has 13 amino acids. With 5 bases removed from V and 3 bases from J, the gap between germline ends came to 10 bases. The CDR3 sequence: CASSPVRDTEAFF. The CDR3 nucleotides read TGTGCCAGCAGCCCCGTGAGGGACACTGAAGCTTTCTTT.

The gene calls are TRBV1 and TRBJ2-2; whether TRBD2, the table's D call, matches the DNA was not checked. TRBV1 is a documented pseudogene. The CDR3 is 15 amino acids. CDR3 loop: CTSSRSGGWTGELFF. DNA of the CDR3: TGCACCAGCAGCCGTAGCGGGGGATGGACCGGGGAGCTGTTTTTT.

The gene calls are TRBV7-9 and TRBJ1-1, with 9 nucleotides matching TRBD1. Germline V gene sequence: CDR1 SEHNR, CDR2 FQNEAQ (reference sequence). J gave up 0 bases and V 4 bases, and 3 bases lay outside the gene matches. This CDR3 contains 15 residues. The CDR3 is CASSSYRGLNTEAFF. As DNA, the CDR3 is TGTGCCAGCAGCTCTTACAGGGGGCTGAACACTGAAGCTTTCTTT. Full variable domain (rest looked up from reference TRBV7-9 and TRBJ1-1): DTGVSQNPRHKITKRGQNVTFRCDPISEHNRLYWYRQTLGQGPEFLTYFQNEAQLEKSRLLSDRFSAERPKGSFSTLEIQRTEQGDSAMYLCASSSYRGLNTEAFFGQGTRLTVV.